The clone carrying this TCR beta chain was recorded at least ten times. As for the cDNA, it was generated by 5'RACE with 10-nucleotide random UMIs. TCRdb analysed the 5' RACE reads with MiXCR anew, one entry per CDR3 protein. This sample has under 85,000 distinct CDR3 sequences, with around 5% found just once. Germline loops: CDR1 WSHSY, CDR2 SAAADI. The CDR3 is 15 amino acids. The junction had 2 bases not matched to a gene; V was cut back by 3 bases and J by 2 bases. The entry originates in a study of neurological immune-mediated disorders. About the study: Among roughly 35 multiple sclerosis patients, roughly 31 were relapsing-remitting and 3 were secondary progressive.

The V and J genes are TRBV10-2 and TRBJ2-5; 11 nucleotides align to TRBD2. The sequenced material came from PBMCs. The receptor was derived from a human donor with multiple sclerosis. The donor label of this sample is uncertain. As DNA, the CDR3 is TGCGCCAGCAGTGATCCTAGCGGGGGGCAAGAGACCCAGTACTTC. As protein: CASSDPSGGQETQYF.